What follows describes a single TCR beta chain. Antigen specificity is unknown. Trimming removed 5 bases from V and 15 bases from J; junction bases left unmatched: 21. The CDR3 extends over 16 amino acids. The germline gives CDR1 SGHAT, CDR2 FQDESV (reference sequence). The blood RNA (from unsorted whole blood) was obtained, and germline DNA was also extracted. Total RNA amounting to roughly 450 ng was the source from which TCR beta cDNA was made with a constant-region primer. Generation of the TCR beta libraries relied on three nested multiplex PCR rounds using slightly modified ARM-PCR. Amplification in the first two PCR rounds was performed using TRBV1-TRBV30 forward primers and a C-beta reverse primer for 10 cycles each. From the multiplex PCR reads, TCRdb called clonotypes with MiXCR, one entry per CDR3 protein. Seen here are around 330,000 distinct CDR3 sequences, less than 75% observed once, and the top ten hold more than 8.5%.

The data stem from a study of tumor-infiltrating lymphocytes in primary liver carcinoma. Whole-study results and caveats: Overlap between tumor regions exceeded overlap of tumor with adjacent tissue or blood.

This TCR was sampled from a man aged 40-50 years with primary liver carcinoma and hepatitis B virus infection. The specimen was peripheral blood. The chain links TRBV11-1 to TRBJ2-1; 8 bases are shared with TRBD1. In DNA, the CDR3 is TGTGCCAGCAGCCCCGGACAGGGTAGCTCCTACAATGGGCGGTTCTTC. Translated, it gives CASSPGQGSSYNGRFF. Full variable domain (remainder filled in from reference TRBV11-1 and TRBJ2-1): EAEVAQSPRYKITEKSQAVAFWCDPISGHATLYWYRQILGQGPELLVQFQDESVVDDSQLPKDRFSAERLKGVDSTLKIQPAELGDSAMYLCASSPGQGSSYNGRFFGPGTRLTVL.